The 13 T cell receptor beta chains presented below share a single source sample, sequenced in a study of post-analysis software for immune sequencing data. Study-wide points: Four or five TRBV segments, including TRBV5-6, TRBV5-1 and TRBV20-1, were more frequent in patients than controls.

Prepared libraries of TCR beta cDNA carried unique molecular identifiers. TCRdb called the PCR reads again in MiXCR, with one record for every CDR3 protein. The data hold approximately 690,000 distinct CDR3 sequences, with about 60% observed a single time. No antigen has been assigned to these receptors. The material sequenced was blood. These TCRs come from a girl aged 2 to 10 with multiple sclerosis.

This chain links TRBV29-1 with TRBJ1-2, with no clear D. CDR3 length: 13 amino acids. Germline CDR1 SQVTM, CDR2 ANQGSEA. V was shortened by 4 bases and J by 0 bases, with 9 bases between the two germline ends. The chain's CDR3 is CSVVSPTNYGYTF. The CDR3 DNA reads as TGCAGCGTTGTATCACCCACTAACTATGGCTACACCTTC.

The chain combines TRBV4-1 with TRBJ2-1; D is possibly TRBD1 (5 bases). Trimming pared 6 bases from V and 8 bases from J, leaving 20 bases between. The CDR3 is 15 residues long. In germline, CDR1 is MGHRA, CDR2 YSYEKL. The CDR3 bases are TGCGCCAGCAGTCCTTTTGGACATTCTGCGGATGAGCAGTTCTTC. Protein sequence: CASSPFGHSADEQFF.

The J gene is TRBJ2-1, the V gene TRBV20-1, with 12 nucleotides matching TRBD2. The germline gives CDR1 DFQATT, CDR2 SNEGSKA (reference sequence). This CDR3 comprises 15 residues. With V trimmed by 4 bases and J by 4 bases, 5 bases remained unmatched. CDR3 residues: CSAITGLAGYNEQFF. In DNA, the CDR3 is TGCAGTGCTATCACGGGACTAGCGGGTTACAATGAGCAGTTCTTC.

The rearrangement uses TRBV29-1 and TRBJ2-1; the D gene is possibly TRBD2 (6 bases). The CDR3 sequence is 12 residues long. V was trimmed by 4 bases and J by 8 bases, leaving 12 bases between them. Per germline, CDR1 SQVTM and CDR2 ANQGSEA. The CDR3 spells CSVVRGWDEQFF. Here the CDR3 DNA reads TGCAGCGTTGTTCGGGGGTGGGATGAGCAGTTCTTC.

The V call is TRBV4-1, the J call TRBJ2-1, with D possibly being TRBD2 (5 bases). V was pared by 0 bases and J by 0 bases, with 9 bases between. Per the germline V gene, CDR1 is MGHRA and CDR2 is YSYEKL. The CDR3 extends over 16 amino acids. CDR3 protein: CASSQERAASYNEQFF. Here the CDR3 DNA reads TGCGCCAGCAGCCAAGAGCGAGCGGCCTCCTACAATGAGCAGTTCTTC.

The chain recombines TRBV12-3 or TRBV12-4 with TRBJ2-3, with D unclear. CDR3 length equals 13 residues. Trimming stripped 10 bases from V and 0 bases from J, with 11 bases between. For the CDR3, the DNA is TGTGCCACCTCAGTCGGGAGCACAGATACGCAGTATTTT. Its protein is CATSVGSTDTQYF.

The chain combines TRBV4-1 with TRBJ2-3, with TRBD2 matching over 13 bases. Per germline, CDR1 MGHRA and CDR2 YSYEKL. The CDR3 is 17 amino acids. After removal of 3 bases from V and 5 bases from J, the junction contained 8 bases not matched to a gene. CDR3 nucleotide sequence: TGCGCCAGCAGCCAGGACACTAGCGGGAGGGATATAGATACGCAGTATTTT. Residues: CASSQDTSGRDIDTQYF.

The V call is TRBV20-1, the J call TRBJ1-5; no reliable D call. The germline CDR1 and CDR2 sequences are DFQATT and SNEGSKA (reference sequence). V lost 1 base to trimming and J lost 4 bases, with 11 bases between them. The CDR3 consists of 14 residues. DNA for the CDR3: TGCAGTGCTAGAGTGGGAGCGGCGAATCAGCCCCAGCATTTT. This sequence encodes CSARVGAANQPQHF.

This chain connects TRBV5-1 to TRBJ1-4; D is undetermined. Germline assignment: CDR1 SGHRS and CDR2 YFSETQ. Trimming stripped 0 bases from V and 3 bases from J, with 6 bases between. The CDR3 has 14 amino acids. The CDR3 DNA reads TGCGCCAGCAGCTTGGAGGCAGCTAATGAAAAACTGTTTTTT. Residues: CASSLEAANEKLFF.

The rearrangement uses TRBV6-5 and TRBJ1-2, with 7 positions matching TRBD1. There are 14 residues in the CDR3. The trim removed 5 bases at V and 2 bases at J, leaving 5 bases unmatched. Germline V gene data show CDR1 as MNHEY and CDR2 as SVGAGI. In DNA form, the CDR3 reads TGTGCCAGCAGTATCCGACAGGGCAACTATGGCTACACCTTC. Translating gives CASSIRQGNYGYTF.

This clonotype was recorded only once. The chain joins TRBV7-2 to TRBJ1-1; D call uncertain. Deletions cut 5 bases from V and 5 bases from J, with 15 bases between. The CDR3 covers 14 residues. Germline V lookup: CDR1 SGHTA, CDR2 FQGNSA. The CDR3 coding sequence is TGTGCCAGCAGCCCCCGGCCTCAGATAACTGAAGCTTTCTTT. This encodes CASSPRPQITEAFF. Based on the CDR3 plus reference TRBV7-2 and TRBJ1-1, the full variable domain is GAGVSQSPSNKVTEKGKDVELRCDPISGHTALYWYRQSLGQGLEFLIYFQGNSAPDKSGLPSDRFSAERTGGSVSTLTIQRTQQEDSAVYLCASSPRPQITEAFFGQGTRLTVV.

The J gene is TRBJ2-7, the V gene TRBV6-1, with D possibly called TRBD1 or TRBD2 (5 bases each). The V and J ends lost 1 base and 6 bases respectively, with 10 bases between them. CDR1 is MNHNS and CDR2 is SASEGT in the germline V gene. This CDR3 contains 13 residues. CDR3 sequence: CASSEGGTGEQYF. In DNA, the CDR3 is TGTGCCAGCAGTGAAGGAGGGACGGGCGAGCAGTACTTC.

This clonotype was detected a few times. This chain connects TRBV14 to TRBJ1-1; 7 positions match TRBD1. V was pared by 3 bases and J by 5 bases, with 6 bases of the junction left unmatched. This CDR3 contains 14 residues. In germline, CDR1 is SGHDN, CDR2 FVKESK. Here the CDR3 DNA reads TGTGCCAGCAGCCAGGTGACAGGGAGAACTGAAGCTTTCTTT. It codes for CASSQVTGRTEAFF.